This T cell receptor beta chain was identified in a study of cytomegalovirus exposure and HLA in healthy donors. Donors had nominal health at sampling but likely had unrecorded immune exposures. It was with 60 Vbeta and 13 Jbeta primers that the PCR ran. Measured with immunoSEQ multiplex PCR; TCRdb has only the in-frame clones, and not every one. In the table there are under 200,000 clones, roughly four fifths of which are singletons. Germline V gene sequence: CDR1 SGHRS, CDR2 YFSETQ. The CDR3 length is 12 residues. V was cut by 4 bases and J by 2 bases, with 5 bases left in between. Sequences were obtained from PBMCs. V gene TRBV5-1 combines with J gene TRBJ2-3; D is unclear. The source of this sequence is a female donor in good health and CMV-seronegative. The CDR3 region has the DNA TGCGCCAGCAGCCCCAACACAGATACGCAGTATTTT. Amino acid sequence: CASSPNTDTQYF.